This passage covers 22 T cell receptor beta chains from one sample sequenced in a study of T cell responses to AZD1222 COVID-19 vaccine. This table comes from immunoSEQ multiplex PCR, and its TCRdb copy is limited to in-frame clones, with some not included. Here the sample spans around 260,000 clones, just over 90% being singletons. The sequenced sample was peripheral blood, obtained on day 0 of AZD1222 vaccination. Receptors were obtained from an adult in good health.

The gene calls are TRBV6-2 or TRBV6-3 and TRBJ1-5; D ambiguous. CDR1 and CDR2 from the germline V gene are MNHEY and SVGEGT. This CDR3 has 12 amino acids. Trimming shortened V by 2 bases and J by 7 bases, and 6 bases separated the two germline ends. The CDR3, as DNA: TGTGCCAGCAGTTACGGAAACCAGCCCCAGCATTTT. Translating gives CASSYGNQPQHF.

The rearrangement links TRBV7-9 to TRBJ2-3; maybe TRBD1 (6 bases). The CDR3 consists of 15 residues. Germline V CDR1 and CDR2: SEHNR, FQNEAQ (reference sequence). V was trimmed by 4 bases and J by 2 bases, leaving 13 bases between them. The CDR3 bases are TGTGCCAGCAGCTCAACAGGGTCTGTCACAGATACGCAGTATTTT. It yields the protein CASSSTGSVTDTQYF.

This chain links TRBV5-8 with TRBJ1-1, with D maybe TRBD1 (6 bases). V gave up 4 bases and J gave up 6 bases, with 19 bases separating them. Germline-derived CDR1 and CDR2 are SGHTS and YDEGEE. The CDR3 has 15 amino acids. This chain's CDR3 is CASSPGVLNGAEAFF. The DNA of the CDR3 is TGTGCCAGCAGCCCAGGGGTTCTTAACGGGGCTGAAGCTTTCTTT.

The V and J genes are TRBV12-3 or TRBV12-4 and TRBJ2-1, with D perhaps being TRBD1 or TRBD2 (5 bases each). Trimming stripped 2 bases from V and 6 bases from J, with 8 bases between. CDR3 length: 13 amino acids. CDR3 protein: CASSLRDGNEQFF. Written as DNA, the CDR3 is TGTGCCAGCAGTTTACGGGACGGCAATGAGCAGTTCTTC.

V is TRBV20-1 and J is TRBJ2-7, with D hard to call. This CDR3 comprises 11 residues. The germline V gene encodes CDR1 DFQATT and CDR2 SNEGSKA (reference sequence). In nucleotides, the CDR3 is TGCAGCGGGTGGTACAGCTACGAGCAGTACTTC. Translation: CSGWYSYEQYF.

This clone is a singleton in its sample. The V gene is TRBV9, the J gene TRBJ2-1; D perhaps matches TRBD2 (7 bases). Germline V gene data show CDR1 as SGDLS and CDR2 as YYNGEE. V dropped 4 bases and J dropped 8 bases, with 13 bases sitting between them. The CDR3 length is 13 residues. This CDR3 reads CASSFRGAYEQFF. The CDR3 DNA sequence: TGTGCCAGCAGCTTTCGGGGGGCCTATGAGCAGTTCTTC.

The J gene is TRBJ2-5, the V gene TRBV18; the D gene could be TRBD1 or TRBD2 (5 bases each). Trimming stripped 4 bases from V and 5 bases from J, with 23 bases between. The CDR3 length is 17 residues. From germline, CDR1 is KGHSH and CDR2 LQKENI. Written as DNA, the CDR3 is TGTGCCAGCTCACACGAACGGGCCGGGGCCGGCGAGGAGACCCAGTACTTC. Its protein product is CASSHERAGAGEETQYF.

V is TRBV3-1 (or the pseudogene TRBV3-2) and J is TRBJ2-4, with D unclear. This CDR3 is built from 15 residues. Germline assignment: CDR1 LGHDT and CDR2 YNNKEL (reference sequence). The V end was cut by 4 bases, the J end by 7 bases, with 17 bases between. The CDR3 loop is CASSPPRRYGNIQYF. In DNA form, the CDR3 reads TGTGCCAGCAGCCCCCCTCGGCGTTATGGGAACATTCAGTACTTC.

This clone was counted a single time. The CDR3: CASSQQSLNEKLFF. CDR3 DNA: TGTGCCAGCTCCCAACAGTCCCTTAATGAAAAACTGTTTTTT. The chain joins TRBV18 to TRBJ1-4, with D hard to call. The CDR3 is 14 residues long. CDR1 is KGHSH and CDR2 is LQKENI in the germline V gene. V was cut by 6 bases and J by 4 bases, with 12 bases left in between.

The V gene is TRBV2, the J gene TRBJ1-5; D gene uncertain. V was shortened by 8 bases and J by 2 bases, with 10 bases between the two germline ends. Germline values: CDR1 SNHLY, CDR2 FYNNEI. The CDR3 consists of 13 residues. CDR3 amino acids: CASGGGRNQPQHF. CDR3 coding DNA: TGTGCCAGCGGCGGAGGTCGCAATCAGCCCCAGCATTTT.

The gene calls are TRBV28 and TRBJ2-7, with 8 bases that match TRBD1. Per germline, CDR1 MDHEN and CDR2 SYDVKM. This CDR3 region has 15 residues. V was clipped by 6 bases and J by 5 bases; unmatched bases: 12. The DNA for the CDR3 is TGTGCCAGCAGCCCTCCGGACAGGGCATTCAACGAGCAGTACTTC. Translating it yields CASSPPDRAFNEQYF.

The V call is TRBV11-2, the J call TRBJ2-3, with D possibly being TRBD1 (5 bases). The germline V gene encodes CDR1 SGHAT and CDR2 FQNNGV. CDR3 size: 16 residues. The V end was cut by 8 bases, the J end by 4 bases, with 22 bases between. CDR3 coding DNA: TGTGCCAGCCAGCAGCTTAGGGGAAAAGCCCCAGATACGCAGTATTTT. Translation: CASQQLRGKAPDTQYF.

The CDR3 nucleotides read TGTGCCAGCAGTTTAACTAGCGGGGGGGCAAATACGCAGTATTTT. It translates to CASSLTSGGANTQYF. The chain combines TRBV28 with TRBJ2-3, with TRBD2 identical over 13 bases. This CDR3 comprises 15 residues. After removal of 2 bases from V and 7 bases from J, the junction contained 3 bases not matched to a gene. Germline lookup yields CDR1 MDHEN and CDR2 SYDVKM.

This clone has only one observation. The V and J genes are TRBV12-3 or TRBV12-4 and TRBJ2-2; D remains unclear. The CDR3 is made up of 12 amino acids. Trimming cost V 3 bases and J 7 bases, with 6 bases left between them. The CDR3 DNA reads TGTGCCAGCAGTTTGGCGGTCGGGGAGCTGTTTTTT. This codes for CASSLAVGELFF.

The chain uses TRBV18 and TRBJ1-2; D remains ambiguous. The CDR3 runs to 13 residues. Germline CDR1 reads KGHSH; CDR2 reads LQKENI. Trimming took 4 bases from V and 7 from J, leaving 13 bases between them. The CDR3 loop reads CASSQMSPGGYTF. CDR3 DNA sequence: TGTGCCAGCTCACAGATGTCGCCCGGTGGCTACACCTTC.

The V gene is TRBV5-1, the J gene TRBJ2-2, with D possibly matching TRBD1 (6 bases). V was clipped by 0 bases and J by 5 bases, with 14 bases between them. The CDR3 loop spans 16 amino acids. Germline CDR1 is SGHRS and CDR2 is YFSETQ. The CDR3 coding sequence is TGCGCCAGCAGCTTGGGATTTGGGGGCGGAACCGGGGAGCTGTTTTTT. Encoded protein: CASSLGFGGGTGELFF.

The CDR3 region is CASGLGTQEGAEAFF. Here the CDR3 DNA reads TGTGCTAGTGGTTTGGGGACACAGGAGGGGGCTGAAGCTTTCTTT. The gene calls are TRBV12-5 and TRBJ1-1; D might be TRBD1 (6 bases). Germline V gene lookup returns CDR1 LGHNT and CDR2 FRNRAP. The CDR3 has 15 amino acids. V was cut by 1 base and J by 6 bases, with 15 bases left in between.

This clone has only one observation. The chain carries TRBV5-1 and TRBJ2-5, with 7 positions matching TRBD1. Germline assignment: CDR1 SGHRS and CDR2 YFSETQ. With 5 bases clipped from V and 4 bases from J, the junction kept 8 bases outside the gene matches. CDR3 length: 14 residues. Written as DNA, the CDR3 is TGCGCCAGCAGAGGGGGCTGGGCCACAGAGACCCAGTACTTC. This gives the protein CASRGGWATETQYF.

This clone was detected once. The chain joins TRBV5-8 to TRBJ2-1, with D perhaps given as TRBD1 or TRBD2 (5 bases each). This CDR3 contains 14 residues. Germline-derived CDR1 and CDR2 are SGHTS and YDEGEE. Trimming cost V 2 bases and J 5 bases, with 11 bases left between them. Here the CDR3 DNA reads TGTGCCAGCAGCTTAGGGACGGATCACAATGAGCAGTTCTTC. Translated, it gives CASSLGTDHNEQFF.

The CDR3 spells CASSPRQGQETQYF. CDR3 in DNA: TGTGCCAGCTCGCCGCGACAGGGCCAAGAGACCCAGTACTTC. The genes are TRBV11-2 and TRBJ2-5; TRBD1 matches 7 bases. This CDR3 comprises 14 residues. Germline CDR1 is SGHAT and CDR2 is FQNNGV. The V and J ends lost 8 bases and 1 base, in that order; junction bases with no gene match: 7.

This rearrangement joins TRBV15 to TRBJ1-5; D is uncertain. Germline CDR1 LNHNV, CDR2 YYDKDF (reference sequence). This CDR3 has 16 amino acids. V dropped 1 base and J dropped 0 bases, with 10 bases sitting between them. This chain's CDR3 is CATSRVRHNSNQPQHF. The CDR3 nucleotides are TGTGCCACCAGCAGAGTACGCCATAATAGCAATCAGCCCCAGCATTTT.

V usage is TRBV19 and J usage is TRBJ1-1; no definite D call. Looked up from germline, CDR1 is LNHDA and CDR2 is SQIVND (reference sequence). The CDR3 consists of 15 residues. Between the trimmed V and J ends, which lost 5 bases and 3 bases, there was a span of 16 bases. CDR3 sequence: CASSPRRILDTEAFF. The CDR3 bases are TGTGCCAGTAGTCCACGACGGATATTGGACACTGAAGCTTTCTTT.